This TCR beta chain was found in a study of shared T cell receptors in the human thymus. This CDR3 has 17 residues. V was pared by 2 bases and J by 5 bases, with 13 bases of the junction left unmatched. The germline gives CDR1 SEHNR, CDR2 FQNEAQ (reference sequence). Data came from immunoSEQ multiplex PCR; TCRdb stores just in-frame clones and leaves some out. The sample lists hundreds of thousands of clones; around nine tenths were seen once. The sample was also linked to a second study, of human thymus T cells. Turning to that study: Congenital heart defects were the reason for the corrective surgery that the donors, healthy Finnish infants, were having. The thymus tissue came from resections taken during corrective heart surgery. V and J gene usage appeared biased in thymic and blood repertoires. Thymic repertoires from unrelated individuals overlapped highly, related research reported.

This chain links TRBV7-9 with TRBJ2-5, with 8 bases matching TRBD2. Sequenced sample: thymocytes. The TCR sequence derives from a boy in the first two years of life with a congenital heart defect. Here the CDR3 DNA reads TGTGCCAGCAGCTTAAGCCACACCGGGACTAGAGGGGAGACCCAGTACTTC. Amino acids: CASSLSHTGTRGETQYF.